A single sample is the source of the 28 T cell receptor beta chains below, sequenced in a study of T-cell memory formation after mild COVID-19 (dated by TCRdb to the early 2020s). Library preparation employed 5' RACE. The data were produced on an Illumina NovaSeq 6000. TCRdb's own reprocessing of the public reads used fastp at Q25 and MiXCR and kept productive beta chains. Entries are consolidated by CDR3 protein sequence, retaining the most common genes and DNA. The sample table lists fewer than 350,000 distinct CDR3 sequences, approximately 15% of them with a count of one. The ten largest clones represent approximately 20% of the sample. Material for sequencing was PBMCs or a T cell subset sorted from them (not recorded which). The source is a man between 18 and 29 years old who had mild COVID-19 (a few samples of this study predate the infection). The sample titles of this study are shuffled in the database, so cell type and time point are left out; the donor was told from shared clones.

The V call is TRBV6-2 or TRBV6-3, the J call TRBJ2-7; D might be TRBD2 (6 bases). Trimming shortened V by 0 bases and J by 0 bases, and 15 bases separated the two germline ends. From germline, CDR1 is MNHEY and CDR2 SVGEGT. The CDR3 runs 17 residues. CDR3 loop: CASSYSLPAGSSYEQYF. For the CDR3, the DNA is TGTGCCAGCAGTTACTCGCTGCCGGCGGGGAGCTCCTACGAGCAGTACTTC.

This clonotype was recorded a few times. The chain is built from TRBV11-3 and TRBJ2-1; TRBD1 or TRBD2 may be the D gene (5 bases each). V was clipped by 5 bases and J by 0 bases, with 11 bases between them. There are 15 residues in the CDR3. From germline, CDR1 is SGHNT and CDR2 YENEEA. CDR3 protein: CASSRGPNSYNEQFF. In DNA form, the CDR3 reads TGTGCCAGCAGCCGGGGACCCAACTCCTACAATGAGCAGTTCTTC.

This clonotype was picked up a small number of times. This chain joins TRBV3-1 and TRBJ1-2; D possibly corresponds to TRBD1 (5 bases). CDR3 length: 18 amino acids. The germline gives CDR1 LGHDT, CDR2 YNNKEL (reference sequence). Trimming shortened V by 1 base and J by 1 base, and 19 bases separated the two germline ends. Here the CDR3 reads CASSQGGRARYLNYGYTF. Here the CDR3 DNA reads TGTGCCAGCAGCCAAGGGGGCAGGGCCCGGTATCTTAACTATGGCTACACCTTC.

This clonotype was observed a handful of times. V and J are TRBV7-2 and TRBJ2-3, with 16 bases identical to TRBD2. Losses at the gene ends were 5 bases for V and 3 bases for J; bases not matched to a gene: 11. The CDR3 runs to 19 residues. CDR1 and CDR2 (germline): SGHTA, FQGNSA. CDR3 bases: TGTGCCAGCAGCCATACTTCCGGGACTAGCGGGGGGGCGACAGATACGCAGTATTTT. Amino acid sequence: CASSHTSGTSGGATDTQYF.

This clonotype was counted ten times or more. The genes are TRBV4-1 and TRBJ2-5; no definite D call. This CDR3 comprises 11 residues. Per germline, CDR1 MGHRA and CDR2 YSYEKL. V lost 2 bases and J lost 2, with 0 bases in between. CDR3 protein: CASSQQETQYF. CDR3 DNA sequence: TGCGCCAGCAGCCAACAAGAGACCCAGTACTTC.

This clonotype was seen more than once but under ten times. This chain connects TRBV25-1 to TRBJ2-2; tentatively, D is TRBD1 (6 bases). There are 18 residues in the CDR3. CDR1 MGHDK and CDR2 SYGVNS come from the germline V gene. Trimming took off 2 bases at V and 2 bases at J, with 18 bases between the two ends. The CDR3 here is CASSERAGERLNTGELFF. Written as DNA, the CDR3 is TGTGCCAGCAGTGAACGCGCAGGGGAGAGGCTTAACACCGGGGAGCTGTTTTTT.

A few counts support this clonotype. The DNA of the CDR3 is TGTGCCAGCAGCCGAACGGGTTCGGGAGGCTACACCTTC. Encoded protein: CASSRTGSGGYTF. The chain carries TRBV12-3 or TRBV12-4 and TRBJ1-2; D call uncertain. This CDR3 spans 13 amino acids. The V gene lost 6 bases and the J gene lost 8 bases, with 16 bases spanning the gap.

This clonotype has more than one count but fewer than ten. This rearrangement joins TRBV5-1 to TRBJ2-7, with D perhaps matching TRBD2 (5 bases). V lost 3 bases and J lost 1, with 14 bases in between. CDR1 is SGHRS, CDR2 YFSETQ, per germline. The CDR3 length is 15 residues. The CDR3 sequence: CASSSRGIGSYEQYF. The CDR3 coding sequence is TGCGCCAGCAGCTCCCGGGGTATCGGTTCCTACGAGCAGTACTTC. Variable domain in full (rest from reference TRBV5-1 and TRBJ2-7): KAGVTQTPRYLIKTRGQQVTLSCSPISGHRSVSWYQQTPGQGLQFLFEYFSETQRNKGNFPGRFSGRQFSNSRSEMNVSTLELGDSALYLCASSSRGIGSYEQYFGPGTRLTVT.

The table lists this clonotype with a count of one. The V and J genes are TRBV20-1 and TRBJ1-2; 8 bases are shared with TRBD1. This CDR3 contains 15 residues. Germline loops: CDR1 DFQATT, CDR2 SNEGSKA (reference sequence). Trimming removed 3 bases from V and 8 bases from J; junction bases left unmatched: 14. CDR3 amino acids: CSASLSPTGGDGYTF. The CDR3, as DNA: TGCAGTGCTAGCCTATCTCCTACAGGGGGGGACGGCTACACCTTC.

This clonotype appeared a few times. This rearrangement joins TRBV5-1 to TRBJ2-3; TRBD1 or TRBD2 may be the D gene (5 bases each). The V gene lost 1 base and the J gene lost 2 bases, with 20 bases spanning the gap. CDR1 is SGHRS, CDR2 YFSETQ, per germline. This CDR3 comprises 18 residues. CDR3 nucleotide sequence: TGCGCCAGCAGCTTGAAAGTGTCAGGGACCCATAACACAGATACGCAGTATTTT. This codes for CASSLKVSGTHNTDTQYF.

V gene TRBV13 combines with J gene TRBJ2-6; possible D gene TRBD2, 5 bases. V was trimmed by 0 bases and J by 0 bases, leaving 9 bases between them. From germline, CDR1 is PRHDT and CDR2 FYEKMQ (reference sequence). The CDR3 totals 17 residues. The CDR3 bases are TGTGCCAGCAGCTTAGGGGGAGCCTCCTCTGGGGCCAACGTCCTGACTTTC. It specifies CASSLGGASSGANVLTF.

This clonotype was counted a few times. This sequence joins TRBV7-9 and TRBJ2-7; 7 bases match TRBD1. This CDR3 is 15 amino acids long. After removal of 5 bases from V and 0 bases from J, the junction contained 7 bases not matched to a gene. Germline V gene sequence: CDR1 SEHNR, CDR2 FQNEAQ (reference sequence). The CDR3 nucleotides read TGTGCCAGCAGCCAACGGGACAGACTCTCCTACGAGCAGTACTTC. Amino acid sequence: CASSQRDRLSYEQYF.

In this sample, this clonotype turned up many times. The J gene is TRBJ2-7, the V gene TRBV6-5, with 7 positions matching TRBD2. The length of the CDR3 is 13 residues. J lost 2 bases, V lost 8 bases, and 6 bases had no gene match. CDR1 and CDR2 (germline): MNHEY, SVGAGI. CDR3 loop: CASPWRGTYEQYF. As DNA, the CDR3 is TGTGCCAGCCCCTGGCGGGGGACCTACGAGCAGTACTTC.

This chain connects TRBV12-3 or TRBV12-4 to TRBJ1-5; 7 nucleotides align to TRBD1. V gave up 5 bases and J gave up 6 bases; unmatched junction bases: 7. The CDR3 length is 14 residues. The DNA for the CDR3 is TGTGCCAGCAGTAGGACAGGTCCGGGTCAGCCCCAGCATTTT. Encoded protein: CASSRTGPGQPQHF.

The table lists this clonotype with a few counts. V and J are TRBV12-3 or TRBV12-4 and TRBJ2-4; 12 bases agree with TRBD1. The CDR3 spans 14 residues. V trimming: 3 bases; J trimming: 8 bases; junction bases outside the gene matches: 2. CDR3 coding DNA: TGTGCCAGCAGTTTGGGACAGGGGGCGGACATTCAGTACTTC. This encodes CASSLGQGADIQYF.

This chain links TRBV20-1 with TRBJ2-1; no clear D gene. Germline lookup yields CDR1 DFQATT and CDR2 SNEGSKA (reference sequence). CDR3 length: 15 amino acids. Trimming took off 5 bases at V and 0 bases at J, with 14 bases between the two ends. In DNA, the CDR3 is TGCAGTGCTTACCGGGTCCCGAGCTCCTACAATGAGCAGTTCTTC. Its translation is CSAYRVPSSYNEQFF.

In DNA, the CDR3 is TGTGCCAGCAGTTTATTTAGCGGGGCGGCTCCTGGCCCAGATACGCAGTATTTT. Residues: CASSLFSGAAPGPDTQYF. The chain joins TRBV12-3 or TRBV12-4 to TRBJ2-3, with TRBD2 matching 8 bases. Trimming removed 2 bases from V and 4 bases from J; junction bases left unmatched: 14. CDR3 length equals 18 residues.

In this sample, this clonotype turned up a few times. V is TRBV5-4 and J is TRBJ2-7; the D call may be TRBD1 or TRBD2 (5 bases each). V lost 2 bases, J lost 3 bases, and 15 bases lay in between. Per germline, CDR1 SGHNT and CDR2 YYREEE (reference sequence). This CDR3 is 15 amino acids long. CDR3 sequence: CASSLGPGPSYEQYV. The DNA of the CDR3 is TGTGCCAGCAGCTTAGGACCGGGACCCAGCTACGAGCAGTACGTC.

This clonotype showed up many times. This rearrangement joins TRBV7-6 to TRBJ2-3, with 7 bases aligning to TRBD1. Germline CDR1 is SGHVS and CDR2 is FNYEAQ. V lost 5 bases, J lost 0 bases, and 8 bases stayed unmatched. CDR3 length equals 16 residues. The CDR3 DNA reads TGTGCCAGCAGCCGCTGGGACAGATCTAGCACAGATACGCAGTATTTT. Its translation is CASSRWDRSSTDTQYF.

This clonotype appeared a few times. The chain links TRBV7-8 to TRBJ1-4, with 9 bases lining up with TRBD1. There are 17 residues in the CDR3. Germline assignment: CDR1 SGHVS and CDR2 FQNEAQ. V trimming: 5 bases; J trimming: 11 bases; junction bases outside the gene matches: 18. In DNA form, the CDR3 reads TGTGCCAGCAGCATAAGCATTACCGGGACAGGGTTTGAGAAACTGTTTTTT. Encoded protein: CASSISITGTGFEKLFF.

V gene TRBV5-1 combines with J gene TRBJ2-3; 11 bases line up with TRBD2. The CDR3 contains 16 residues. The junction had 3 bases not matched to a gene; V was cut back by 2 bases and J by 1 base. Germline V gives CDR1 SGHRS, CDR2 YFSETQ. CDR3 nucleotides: TGCGCCAGCAGCTTCGCGGGACTAGCGGGCACAGATACGCAGTATTTT. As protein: CASSFAGLAGTDTQYF.

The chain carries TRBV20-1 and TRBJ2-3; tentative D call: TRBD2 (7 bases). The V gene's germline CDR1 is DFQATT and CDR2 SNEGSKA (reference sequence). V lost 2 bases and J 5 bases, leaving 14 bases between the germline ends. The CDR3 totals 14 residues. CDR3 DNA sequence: TGCAGTGCTAGATGGTCCGGGGGGCAAGATACGCAGTATTTT. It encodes CSARWSGGQDTQYF.

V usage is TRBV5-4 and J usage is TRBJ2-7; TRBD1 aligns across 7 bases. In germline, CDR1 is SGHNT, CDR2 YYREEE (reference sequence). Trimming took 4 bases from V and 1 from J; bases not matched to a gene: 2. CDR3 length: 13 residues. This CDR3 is CASSGTESYEQYF. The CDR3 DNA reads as TGTGCCAGCAGCGGGACAGAGTCCTACGAGCAGTACTTC.

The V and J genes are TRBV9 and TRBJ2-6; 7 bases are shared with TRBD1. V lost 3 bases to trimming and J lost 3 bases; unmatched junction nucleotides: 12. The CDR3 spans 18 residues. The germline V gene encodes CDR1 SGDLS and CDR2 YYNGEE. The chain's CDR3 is CASSAYPQGVGGANVLTF. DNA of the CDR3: TGTGCCAGCAGCGCGTACCCCCAGGGGGTGGGTGGGGCCAACGTCCTGACTTTC.

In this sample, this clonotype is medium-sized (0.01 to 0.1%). In nucleotides, the CDR3 is TGCAGTGCTAGGACAGGGATCCGCTACGAGCAGTACTTC. Translation gives CSARTGIRYEQYF. This chain uses TRBV20-1 with TRBJ2-7; 7 bases are a match to TRBD1. This CDR3 has 13 amino acids. Germline trimming cut 3 bases from V and 3 bases from J; bases unmatched to any gene: 5. Germline V gene sequence: CDR1 DFQATT, CDR2 SNEGSKA (reference sequence).

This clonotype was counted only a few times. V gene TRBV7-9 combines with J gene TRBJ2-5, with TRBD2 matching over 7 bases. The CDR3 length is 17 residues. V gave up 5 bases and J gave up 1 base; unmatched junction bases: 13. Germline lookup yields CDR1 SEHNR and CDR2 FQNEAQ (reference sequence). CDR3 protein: CASSLLGGGVPQETQYF. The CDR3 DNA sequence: TGTGCCAGCAGCCTACTGGGTGGGGGGGTACCCCAAGAGACCCAGTACTTC.

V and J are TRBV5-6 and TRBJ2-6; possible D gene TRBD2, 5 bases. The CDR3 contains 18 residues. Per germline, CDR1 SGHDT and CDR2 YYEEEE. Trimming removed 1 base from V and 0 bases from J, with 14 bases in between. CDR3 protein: CASSLILQRFSGANVLTF. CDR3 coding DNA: TGTGCCAGCAGCTTGATATTGCAGCGGTTCTCTGGGGCCAACGTCCTGACTTTC.

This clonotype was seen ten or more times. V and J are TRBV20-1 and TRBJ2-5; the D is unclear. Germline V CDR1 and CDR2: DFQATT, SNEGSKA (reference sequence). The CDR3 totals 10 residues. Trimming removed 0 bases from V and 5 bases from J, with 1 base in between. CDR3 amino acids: CSARDETQYF. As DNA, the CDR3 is TGCAGTGCTAGAGATGAGACCCAGTACTTC.